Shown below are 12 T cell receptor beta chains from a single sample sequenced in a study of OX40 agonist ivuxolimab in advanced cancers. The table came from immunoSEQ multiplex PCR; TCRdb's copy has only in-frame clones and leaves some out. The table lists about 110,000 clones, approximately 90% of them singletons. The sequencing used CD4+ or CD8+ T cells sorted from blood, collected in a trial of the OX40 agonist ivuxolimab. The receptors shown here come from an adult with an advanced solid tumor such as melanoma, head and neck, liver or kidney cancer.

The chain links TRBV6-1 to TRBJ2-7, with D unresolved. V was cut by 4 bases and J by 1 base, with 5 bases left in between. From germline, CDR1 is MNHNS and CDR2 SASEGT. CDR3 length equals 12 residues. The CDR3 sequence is CASSGVSYEQYF. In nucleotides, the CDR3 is TGTGCCAGCAGTGGAGTATCCTACGAGCAGTACTTC.

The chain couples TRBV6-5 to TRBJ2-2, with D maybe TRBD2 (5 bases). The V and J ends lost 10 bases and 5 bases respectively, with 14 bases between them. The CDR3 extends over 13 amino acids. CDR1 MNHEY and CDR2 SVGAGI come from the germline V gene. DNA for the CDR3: TGTGCCACCCCACGTCGGGGAACCGGGGAGCTGTTTTTT. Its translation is CATPRRGTGELFF.

The CDR3 loop is CAWSMRTGSVETQYF. The CDR3 DNA reads TGTGCCTGGAGCATGAGGACAGGGAGCGTGGAGACCCAGTACTTC. The genes are TRBV30 and TRBJ2-5; TRBD1 aligns across 8 bases. CDR1 and CDR2 from the germline V gene are GTSNPN and SVGIG (reference sequence). The CDR3 has 15 residues. V lost 3 bases, J lost 5 bases, and 11 bases stayed unmatched.

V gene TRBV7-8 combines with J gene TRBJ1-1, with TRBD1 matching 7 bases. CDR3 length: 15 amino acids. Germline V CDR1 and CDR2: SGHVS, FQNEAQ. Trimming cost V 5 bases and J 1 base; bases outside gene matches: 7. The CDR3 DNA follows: TGTGCCAGCAGCCCTAGGACAGGCAGGAACACTGAAGCTTTCTTT. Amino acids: CASSPRTGRNTEAFF.

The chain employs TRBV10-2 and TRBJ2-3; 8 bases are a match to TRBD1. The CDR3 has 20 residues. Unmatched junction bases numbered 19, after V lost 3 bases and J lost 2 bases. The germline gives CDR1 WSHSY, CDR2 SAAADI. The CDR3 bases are TGCGCCAGCAGTGACGAGACCCCAGGGGGCGTCAGGTCCGTCACAGATACGCAGTATTTT. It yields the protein CASSDETPGGVRSVTDTQYF.

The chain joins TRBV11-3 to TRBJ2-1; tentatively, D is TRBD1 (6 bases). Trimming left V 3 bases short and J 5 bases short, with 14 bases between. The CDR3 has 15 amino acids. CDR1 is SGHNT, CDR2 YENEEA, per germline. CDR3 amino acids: CASSFGTRLNNEQFF. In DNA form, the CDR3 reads TGTGCCAGCAGCTTTGGGACAAGGTTAAACAATGAGCAGTTCTTC.

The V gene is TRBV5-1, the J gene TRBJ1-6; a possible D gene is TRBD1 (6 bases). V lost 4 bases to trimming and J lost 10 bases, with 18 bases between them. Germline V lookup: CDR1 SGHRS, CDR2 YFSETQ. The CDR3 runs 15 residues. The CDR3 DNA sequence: TGCGCCAGCAGCAGGACCGGGACCCAGGGGTCACCCCTCCACTTT. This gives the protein CASSRTGTQGSPLHF.

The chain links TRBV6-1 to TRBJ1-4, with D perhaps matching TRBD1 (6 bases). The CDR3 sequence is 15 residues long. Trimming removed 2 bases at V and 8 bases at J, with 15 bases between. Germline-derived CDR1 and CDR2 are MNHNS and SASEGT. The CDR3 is CASSERGAQSEKLFF. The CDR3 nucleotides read TGTGCCAGCAGTGAACGGGGGGCGCAATCCGAAAAACTGTTTTTT.

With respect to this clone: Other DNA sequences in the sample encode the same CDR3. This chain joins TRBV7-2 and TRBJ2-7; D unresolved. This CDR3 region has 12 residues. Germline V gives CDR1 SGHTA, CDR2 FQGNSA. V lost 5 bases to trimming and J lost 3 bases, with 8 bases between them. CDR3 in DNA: TGTGCCAGCAGCCTAACAAGCTACGAGCAGTACTTC. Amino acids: CASSLTSYEQYF.

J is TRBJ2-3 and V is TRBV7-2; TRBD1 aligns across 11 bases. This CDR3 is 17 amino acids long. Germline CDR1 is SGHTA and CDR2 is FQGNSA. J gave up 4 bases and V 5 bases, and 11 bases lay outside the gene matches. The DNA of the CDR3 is TGTGCCAGCAGCGCGGGACAGGGGGGGACATATTCAGATACGCAGTATTTT. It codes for CASSAGQGGTYSDTQYF.

The CDR3: CASSPGRGSNQPQHF. CDR3 nucleotide sequence: TGTGCCAGCAGCCCAGGGAGGGGAAGCAATCAGCCCCAGCATTTT. J is TRBJ1-5 and V is TRBV9, with D perhaps matching TRBD1 (5 bases). Germline V CDR1 and CDR2: SGDLS, YYNGEE. The CDR3 runs to 15 residues. Deletions cut 4 bases from V and 1 base from J, with 12 bases between.

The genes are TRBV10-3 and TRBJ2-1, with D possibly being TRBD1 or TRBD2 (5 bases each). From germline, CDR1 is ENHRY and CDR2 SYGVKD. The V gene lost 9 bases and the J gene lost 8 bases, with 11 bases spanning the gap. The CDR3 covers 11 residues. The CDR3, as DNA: TGTGCCATAAGTCTGGGGGATGAGCAGTTCTTC. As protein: CAISLGDEQFF.